This TCR beta chain was identified in a study of blood T cell repertoires in COVID-19. Study-wide background: Sources were T cells, B-cell-depleted T cells, or PBMCs; the material itself was cDNA or gDNA.

Germline lookup yields CDR1 MNHEY and CDR2 SVGEGT. The CDR3 contains 12 residues. V shed 2 bases and J shed 4 bases, with 5 bases lying between them. Original processing methods: Reference gene primer amplification in the assay estimated nucleated cell counts. Clones were sequenced by immunoSEQ multiplex PCR, and TCRdb holds only the in-frame ones, with some missing. V and J calls and clone size follow that table, whereas D and trimming were derived from the DNA. The profile shows hundreds of thousands of clones, more than 80% of them singletons. The V and J genes are TRBV6-2 or TRBV6-3 and TRBJ1-2; no reliable D call. The sample comprised peripheral blood. The clonotype was recovered from a woman aged 18-30 years with acute or convalescent COVID-19. The CDR3 nucleotides read TGTGCCAGCAGTTACGACTCCTATGGCTACACCTTC. It encodes CASSYDSYGYTF.